Listed below are T cell receptor beta chains from one sample, sequenced in a study of shared clonotypes between healthy human individuals. Measured with immunoSEQ multiplex PCR; TCRdb has only the in-frame clones, and not every one. The sample comprises about 1,500,000 clones, 96% of which are singletons, and about 1.2% rests with the top ten. Sequencing was done on a sample of naive CD4+ T cells sorted from blood. These receptors all stem from a man between 25 and 39 years old in good health. The CDR3 runs from the conserved cysteine through the conserved F or W. Not every row has a clone size; where given, it reads once, few, many or a size class.

clone_size j_call v_call cdr3_aa
once TRBJ1-2 TRBV4-3 CASSQFQIAGQGAGSYGYTF
. TRBJ2-1 TRBV5-4 CASSLEQGVYNEQFF
. TRBJ1-2 TRBV2 CASKLIDSNYGYTF
. TRBJ2-1 TRBV10-3 CAISGGGGPFDEQFF
once TRBJ2-1 TRBV7-2 CASSLEVGGGVYNEQFF
. TRBJ2-1 TRBV15 CATSRRESNEQFF
. TRBJ1-2 TRBV2 CASSDGRTNYGYTF
few TRBJ2-3 TRBV7-9 CASSLGRDTQYF
. TRBJ2-3 TRBV7-3 CASSLIHLAGSTDTQYF
. TRBJ1-5 TRBV5-5 CASSLMQSGTLSNQPQHF
. TRBJ1-3 TRBV15 CATSIPSGNTIYF
. TRBJ2-3 TRBV19 CASSTEGLDTQYF
. TRBJ1-2 TRBV28 CASNWEGQGGVGYTF
. TRBJ2-7 TRBV7-2 CASTSRGGSELSYEQYF
. TRBJ2-7 TRBV5-8 CASSRSFVGYEQYF
once TRBJ2-7 TRBV7-8 CASSLAGSLEQYF
. TRBJ2-5 TRBV18 CASSPPTSGVKETQYF
. TRBJ2-1 TRBV15 CATSRDPRTSGREYNEQFF
. TRBJ1-5 TRBV18 CASSPGRDQPQHF
. TRBJ1-2 TRBV28 CASGSSGGTWGYTF
. TRBJ2-7 TRBV23-1 CASSPSGLEVDEQYF
. TRBJ1-1 TRBV9 CASSPTGLNTEAFF
. TRBJ1-2 TRBV5-1 CASSSGQVYGYTF
. TRBJ1-3 TRBV4-1 CASSQTGSTGNTIYF
. TRBJ1-2 TRBV5-1 CASSLGAVRIGYTF
. TRBJ2-7 TRBV28 CASSFLKPSKRPRGQAQPSYEQYF
. TRBJ2-1 TRBV9 CASSVEVGRSSYNEQFF
. TRBJ1-2 TRBV5-6 CASSLRTNLYGYTF
. TRBJ1-4 TRBV18 CASSPLAGTMNEKLFF
. TRBJ1-2 TRBV5-1 CASSRDRDADGYTF
. TRBJ2-3 TRBV6-5 CASSYLGLTDTQYF
. TRBJ1-1 TRBV9 CASSQGTATEAFF
. TRBJ2-7 TRBV13 CASSLATGGLAGAYEQYF